These T cell receptor beta chains were read from a single sample in a study of blood T cells in healthy people across ages. A single record per CDR3 protein comes from TCRdb applying MiXCR to the 5' RACE reads. The sample has about 1.6 million distinct CDR3 sequences, almost 35% seen once. Sequenced sample: blood. The receptors stem from a woman aged 25 to 39 in good health. Both conserved end residues are part of each CDR3. D genes are given only for firm matches. Not all rows give a size; the values are once, few, many and, for expanded clones, a class.

>TRBV11-2|TRBJ2-3|TRBD2|NA|18
TGTGCCAGCAGCTTTGGGACTAGCGGGGGCCCCAGCACAGATACGCAGTATTTT
CASSFGTSGGPSTDTQYF
>TRBV29-1|TRBJ2-1|TRBD2|NA|14
TGCAGCGTCCCACTAGCGGGGTCTTACAATGAGCAGTTCTTC
CSVPLAGSYNEQFF
>TRBV5-1|TRBJ2-3|TRBD2|NA|16
TGCGCCGGCAGCTCATGGACTAGCGCTAGCACAGATACGCAGTATTTT
CAGSSWTSASTDTQYF
>TRBV7-6|TRBJ2-6|TRBD1|NA|19
TGTGCCAGCAGCCAGAAACGGGACAGAGAGTTCTCTGGGGCCAACGTCCGGACTTTC
CASSQKRDREFSGANVRTF
>TRBV29-1|TRBJ2-1|TRBD2|many|13
TGCAGCGTGGAGCGGGAGAACAACAATGAGCAGTTCTTC
CSVERENNNEQFF
>TRBV20-1|TRBJ2-7|NA|NA|14
TGCAGTGCTAGAGATCCCGCAAGGAGCTACGAGCAGTACTTC
CSARDPARSYEQYF
>TRBV5-1|TRBJ2-6|TRBD1|NA|16
TGCGCCAGCAGAGGACAGGGATACTCTGGGACCAACGTCCAGACTTTC
CASRGQGYSGTNVQTF
>TRBV2|TRBJ1-5|TRBD1|few|15
TGTGCCAGCAGTGCCAGGGGGCCTAGCAATCAGCCCCAGCATTTT
CASSARGPSNQPQHF
>TRBV7-8|TRBJ2-5|TRBD2|NA|16
TGTGCCAGCAGCTTAGGAAGACTAGCGGGAGAAGAGACCCAGTACTTC
CASSLGRLAGEETQYF
>TRBV28|TRBJ2-3|NA|once|15
TGTGCCAGCAACGACAGGACCGTTAGCTCGGATACGCAGTATTTT
CASNDRTVSSDTQYF
>TRBV6-1|TRBJ2-5|TRBD2|few|15
TGTGCCAGCACCCCAACTAGCGGGAGGGCGAAGACCCAGTACTTC
CASTPTSGRAKTQYF
>TRBV15|TRBJ2-3|TRBD2|few|16
TGTGTCACCAGCAGAGGACTAGCGGGAGACGCAGATACGCAGTATTTT
CVTSRGLAGDADTQYF
>TRBV2|TRBJ1-6|NA|NA|15
TGTGCCAGCAGTGACCTACAGGCCTCAAGGGCACCCCTCCACTTT
CASSDLQASRAPLHF
>TRBV28|TRBJ2-7|NA|NA|14
TGTGCCAGCGGGGGATATGAGGGTGAGGACGAGCAGTACTTC
CASGGYEGEDEQYF
>TRBV2|TRBJ2-1|NA|few|12
TGTGCCAGCAGTGGGCCTCGGAATGAGCAGTTCTTC
CASSGPRNEQFF
>TRBV6-1|TRBJ2-5|NA|NA|13
TGTGCCAGCAGTGCGGGGAGTATTACTGAGCAGTACTTC
CASSAGSITEQYF
>TRBV7-9|TRBJ2-7|NA|NA|12
TGTGCCAGCAGCCCCCTGGGCCTGGAGCAGTACTTC
CASSPLGLEQYF
>TRBV20-1|TRBJ2-7|NA|NA|12
TGCAGTGCTAGAGTGGACAACTACGAGCAGTACTTC
CSARVDNYEQYF
>TRBV30|TRBJ1-2|NA|NA|17
TGTGCCTGGAGTGTACATCCAGACGTCTCGGATAACTATGGCTACACCTTC
CAWSVHPDVSDNYGYTF
>TRBV29-1|TRBJ2-7|NA|few|12
TGCAGCGTTGAAGAGGGAGGTACCGAGCAGTACTTC
CSVEEGGTEQYF
>TRBV6-5|TRBJ2-5|NA|few|15
TGTGCCAGCAGTTGCTCCGGGCAGATACAAGAGACCCAGTACTTC
CASSCSGQIQETQYF
>TRBV28|TRBJ2-7|NA|few|14
TGTGCCAGCAGTTTGTCCCGGTTCCCCTACGAGCAGTACTTC
CASSLSRFPYEQYF
>TRBV5-4|TRBJ2-7|NA|NA|14
TGTGCCAGCAGCTTGCGCCAGAGGGATTACGAGCAGTACTTC
CASSLRQRDYEQYF
>TRBV4-1|TRBJ2-3|TRBD1|many|16
TGCGCCAGCAGCCAAGGGGACAGCCACAGCACAGATACGCAGTATTTT
CASSQGDSHSTDTQYF
>TRBV6-1|TRBJ2-7|TRBD1|few|13
TGTGCCAGCAGTCGGACAGGTACGATCGAGCAGTACTTC
CASSRTGTIEQYF
>TRBV20-1|TRBJ1-2|TRBD1|NA|17
TGCAGTGCTAGAGTCCCGAACACTCGACAGGGGTCAAGGGGCTGCACCTTC
CSARVPNTRQGSRGCTF
>TRBV4-2|TRBJ1-2|NA|few|16
TGTGCCAGCAGCCAAGATCTGGGAGGACGGATGTATGGCTACACCTTC
CASSQDLGGRMYGYTF
>TRBV5-5|TRBJ2-2|NA|few|14
TGTGCCCACCACGGTCAAACGAACACCGGGGAGCTGTTTTTT
CAHHGQTNTGELFF
>TRBV4-1|TRBJ1-2|NA|few|15
TGCGCCAGCAGCCAAGAGTCGGGGGCGAACTATGGCTACACCTTC
CASSQESGANYGYTF
>TRBV7-6|TRBJ2-5|NA|NA|14
TGTGCCAGCAGCTTAGGGACGGCACTAGAGACCCAGTACTTC
CASSLGTALETQYF
>TRBV27|TRBJ2-1|NA|NA|16
TGTGCCAGCACCCTATCCGGAGGCCCAGGCTACAATGAGCAGTTCTTC
CASTLSGGPGYNEQFF
>TRBV12-3/TRBV12-4|TRBJ1-2|TRBD1|few|14
TGTGCCAGCAGAGAGACAGGGGACGCCTATGGCTACACCTTC
CASRETGDAYGYTF
>TRBV10-3|TRBJ2-1|NA|few|15
TGTGCCATCAGTGCCACCTCGGGAGAACGTAATGAGCAGTTCTTC
CAISATSGERNEQFF
>TRBV11-2|TRBJ2-7|NA|few|13
TGTGCCAGACCGACAGGTCCCTATTACGAGCAGTACTTC
CARPTGPYYEQYF
>TRBV20-1|TRBJ1-4|TRBD1|NA|14
TGCAGTGCTGGCAGGGACAGGGGAGGTGAAAAACTGTTTTTT
CSAGRDRGGEKLFF
>TRBV6-1|TRBJ1-2|NA|few|15
TGTGCCAGCAGTGAATATGGGTTAACTAACTATGGCTACACCTTC
CASSEYGLTNYGYTF
>TRBV10-3|TRBJ1-2|NA|NA|13
TGTGCCATCAGTGGACGGAAAAACTATGGCTACACCTTC
CAISGRKNYGYTF
>TRBV12-3/TRBV12-4|TRBJ2-1|NA|many|13
TGTGCCAGCAGTCTAAGGGCTTCCGATGAGCAGTTCTTC
CASSLRASDEQFF
>TRBV5-1|TRBJ2-1|TRBD2|many|16
TGTGCCAGCAGCTTAGCGGCGGGGGGCTCCTACAATGAGCAGTTCTTC
CASSLAAGGSYNEQFF
>TRBV2|TRBJ1-1|TRBD1|NA|14
TGTGCCAGCAGTAACTACAGGGGCCACACTGAAGCTTTCTTT
CASSNYRGHTEAFF
>TRBV4-1|TRBJ2-5|NA|many|14
TGCGCCAGCAGCCAAGATGTGGGGCCCGAGACCCAGTACTTC
CASSQDVGPETQYF
>TRBV20-1|TRBJ2-7|TRBD1|many|14
TGCAGCACAAACGGCCCCGGGACAGGGAGCGAGCAGTACTTC
CSTNGPGTGSEQYF
>TRBV27|TRBJ2-7|TRBD2|NA|13
TGTGCCAGCATTCCAACTCCTAGCGGAAGGCAGTACTTC
CASIPTPSGRQYF
>TRBV7-8|TRBJ2-3|NA|NA|18
TGTGCCAGCAGCTTAGAATATGGGACTCCCGAACGAACAGATACGCAGTATTTT
CASSLEYGTPERTDTQYF
>TRBV7-7|TRBJ2-2|TRBD2|NA|17
TGTGCCAGCAGCCATGGGACTAGCGGGACAAACACCGGGGAGCTGTTTTTT
CASSHGTSGTNTGELFF
>TRBV4-1|TRBJ2-5|NA|NA|15
TGCGCCAGCAGCCAAGTTGTGTGGGGGCGAGAGACCCAGTACTTC
CASSQVVWGRETQYF
>TRBV5-1|TRBJ2-7|TRBD1|NA|16
TGCGCCAGCAGCTTGGCCAGGGGGACAGGGACCTACGAGCAGTACTTC
CASSLARGTGTYEQYF
>TRBV7-9|TRBJ2-7|NA|NA|12
TGTGCCAGCAGCTTAGCGGACAACGAGCAGTACTTC
CASSLADNEQYF
>TRBV7-2|TRBJ2-7|NA|many|15
TGTGCCAGCAGCTTAGTCGGCCGACCAACCTACGAGCAGTACTTC
CASSLVGRPTYEQYF
>TRBV5-1|TRBJ2-1|NA|NA|13
TGCGCCAGCAGCTCATTTAGCCACAATGAGCAGTTCTTC
CASSSFSHNEQFF
>TRBV7-9|TRBJ1-3|NA|NA|13
TGTGTCAGCAGGGAGGACTCTGGAAACACCATATATTTT
CVSREDSGNTIYF